This TCR beta chain was identified in a study of cytotoxic CD8 clonotypes in ibrutinib-treated CLL. Only in-frame clones appear in the TCRdb table, and some are missing; sequencing was by immunoSEQ multiplex PCR. The table records around 130,000 clones, 84% of them present only once. With 2 bases clipped from V and 2 bases from J, the junction kept 4 bases outside the gene matches. The CDR3 is 16 residues long. CDR1 and CDR2 (germline): ENHRY, SYGVKD. This material consisted of PBMCs, taken after 24 months of ibrutinib treatment. The source of this sequence is a human donor with chronic lymphocytic leukemia. J is TRBJ1-5 and V is TRBV10-3, with 9 nucleotides matching TRBD1. CDR3 sequence (DNA): TGTGCCATCAGTGAGGGGGGACAGGGACGCAATCAGCCCCAGCATTTT. This encodes CAISEGGQGRNQPQHF.